The 29 T cell receptor beta chains below were found in one sample sequenced in a study of technical replicates of blood from several donors. Only in-frame clones appear in the TCRdb table, and some are missing; sequencing was by immunoSEQ multiplex PCR. The table includes 100,000 or so clones, approximately 96% detected once. The sequenced material came from T cells isolated from PBMCs. The receptors originated from a human donor in good health.

The rearrangement links TRBV5-4 to TRBJ1-2; D unclear. CDR1 and CDR2 (germline): SGHNT, YYREEE (reference sequence). This CDR3 spans 13 amino acids. V was shortened by 2 bases and J by 4 bases, with 9 bases between the two germline ends. The CDR3 DNA is TGTGCCAGCAGCTTCGCCATCGGCTATGGCTACACCTTC. It yields the protein CASSFAIGYGYTF.

The chain combines TRBV12-5 with TRBJ1-5, with D possibly matching TRBD1 (5 bases). Trimming took 6 bases from V and 2 from J, leaving 14 bases between them. The CDR3 is made up of 15 amino acids. CDR1 LGHNT and CDR2 FRNRAP come from the germline V gene. The CDR3 DNA follows: TGTGCTAGTGGCATGGGGGGATTCGGCAATCAGCCCCAGCATTTT. Translation gives CASGMGGFGNQPQHF.

J is TRBJ2-1 and V is TRBV4-3, with D possibly TRBD1 on 5 matching bases. The CDR3 is 14 residues long. V lost 0 bases and J 6 bases, leaving 9 bases between the germline ends. Germline V gene sequence: CDR1 LGHNA, CDR2 YSLEER. The CDR3 here is CASSQDRGFNEQFF. CDR3 sequence (DNA): TGCGCCAGCAGCCAAGATAGGGGATTCAATGAGCAGTTCTTC.

This CDR3 is CASRATSGSNTDTQYF. CDR3 in DNA: TGTGCCAGCAGGGCTACTAGCGGGAGTAACACAGATACGCAGTATTTT. The chain couples TRBV7-8 to TRBJ2-3, with 11 positions matching TRBD2. The CDR3 consists of 16 residues. Germline lookup yields CDR1 SGHVS and CDR2 FQNEAQ. Trimming removed 6 bases from V and 2 bases from J; junction bases left unmatched: 7.

This rearrangement joins TRBV10-3 to TRBJ2-3; 7 bases are shared with TRBD2. With V trimmed by 3 bases and J by 2 bases, 5 bases remained unmatched. Germline loops: CDR1 ENHRY, CDR2 SYGVKD. The CDR3 consists of 15 residues. The CDR3 spells CAISDWGGDTDTQYF. Here the CDR3 DNA reads TGTGCCATCAGTGATTGGGGGGGAGACACAGATACGCAGTATTTT.

This sequence joins TRBV2 and TRBJ2-5, with a tentative D call TRBD1 (7 bases). The V end lost 2 bases, the J end lost 5 bases, and 15 bases lay between the germline ends. Per germline, CDR1 SNHLY and CDR2 FYNNEI. The CDR3 length is 15 residues. In DNA form, the CDR3 reads TGTGCCAGCAGTGAACAGGGCAGGGGGAGGGAGACCCAGTACTTC. Protein product: CASSEQGRGRETQYF.

This chain joins TRBV4-3 and TRBJ1-1; D not certain. This CDR3 has 15 amino acids. The germline V gene has CDR1 LGHNA and CDR2 YSLEER. V gave up 0 bases and J gave up 5 bases, with 13 bases separating them. The CDR3 is CASSQDIMGGTEAFF. CDR3 DNA sequence: TGCGCCAGCAGCCAAGATATTATGGGAGGGACTGAAGCTTTCTTT.

The V call is TRBV7-9, the J call TRBJ1-2, with TRBD1 as a possible D gene (5 bases). Germline V gene lookup returns CDR1 SEHNR and CDR2 FQNEAQ (reference sequence). Trimming took 5 bases from V and 9 from J, leaving 25 bases between them. This CDR3 has 16 residues. CDR3 in amino acids: CASSRFPSTDTLSYTF. The CDR3 nucleotides read TGTGCCAGCAGCCGCTTCCCTTCGACAGACACTCTGAGCTACACCTTC.

CDR3: CATSRDREGKLFF. CDR3 DNA sequence: TGTGCCACCAGCAGAGATAGGGAGGGAAAACTGTTTTTT. The rearrangement links TRBV15 to TRBJ1-4; D ambiguous. Germline values: CDR1 LNHNV, CDR2 YYDKDF (reference sequence). The CDR3 extends over 13 amino acids. Deletions cut 0 bases from V and 10 bases from J, with 9 bases between. Full variable domain (missing parts from reference TRBV15 and TRBJ1-4): DAMVIQNPRYQVTQFGKPVTLSCSQTLNHNVMYWYQQKSSQAPKLLFHYYDKDFNNEADTPDNFQSRRPNTSFCFLDIRSPGLGDTAMYLCATSRDREGKLFFGSGTQLSVL.

The rearrangement joins TRBV6-5 to TRBJ2-1, with D uncertain. The ends were cut back, 8 bases at V and 6 bases at J, with 8 bases in the middle. Germline assignment: CDR1 MNHEY and CDR2 SVGAGI. This CDR3 has 11 amino acids. The CDR3 region is CASRLANEQFF. The CDR3 nucleotides are TGTGCCAGCCGACTCGCCAATGAGCAGTTCTTC.

The rearrangement uses TRBV4-1 and TRBJ2-7; 7 bases line up with TRBD2. Germline values: CDR1 MGHRA, CDR2 YSYEKL. V was pared by 0 bases and J by 2 bases, with 7 bases of the junction left unmatched. This CDR3 has 16 amino acids. The CDR3 loop is CASSQDWLAETYEQYF. CDR3 sequence (DNA): TGCGCCAGCAGCCAAGATTGGCTAGCGGAGACCTACGAGCAGTACTTC.

V is TRBV4-1 and J is TRBJ1-5, with 11 bases aligning to TRBD1. Germline loops: CDR1 MGHRA, CDR2 YSYEKL. V lost 1 base and J lost 8; bases outside the gene matches: 22. The CDR3 runs 21 residues. The CDR3 loop reads CASSQGRYRDRGAPAGEPQHF. The CDR3 DNA is TGCGCCAGCAGCCAAGGAAGATACCGGGACAGGGGGGCCCCGGCAGGTGAGCCCCAGCATTTT.

The chain has TRBV7-9 and TRBJ2-7; possibly TRBD1 for D (6 bases). This CDR3 has 11 residues. Trimming shortened V by 4 bases and J by 8 bases, and 9 bases separated the two germline ends. Germline-derived CDR1 and CDR2 are SEHNR and FQNEAQ (reference sequence). The chain's CDR3 is CASSSQGKQYF. The CDR3 coding sequence is TGTGCCAGCAGCTCACAGGGTAAGCAGTACTTC.

V usage is TRBV19 and J usage is TRBJ2-3, with D tentatively TRBD1 (5 bases). The germline gives CDR1 LNHDA, CDR2 SQIVND (reference sequence). The CDR3 consists of 16 residues. Trimming cost V 1 base and J 4 bases, with 15 bases left between them. The CDR3 reads CASSIAAGPPPDTQYF. The CDR3 DNA follows: TGTGCCAGTAGTATAGCGGCAGGGCCCCCGCCAGATACGCAGTATTTT.

This clone turned up a few times. This chain connects TRBV4-2 to TRBJ2-7; 9 bases fit TRBD1. J lost 4 bases, V lost 3 bases, and 10 bases had no gene match. This CDR3 is 16 amino acids long. Looked up from germline, CDR1 is LGHNA and CDR2 is YNFKEQ. The CDR3 coding sequence is TGTGCCAGCAGCCACGTTTTTACAGGGGGCACGTACGAGCAGTACTTC. Protein sequence: CASSHVFTGGTYEQYF.

J is TRBJ1-4 and V is TRBV5-1; D may be TRBD1 (6 bases). This CDR3 is built from 17 residues. V was cut by 4 bases and J by 6 bases, with 22 bases left in between. Germline values: CDR1 SGHRS, CDR2 YFSETQ. For the CDR3, the DNA is TGCGCCAGCAGCATACAGGGTTCCGGACTCGTTTATGAAAAACTGTTTTTT. Its translation is CASSIQGSGLVYEKLFF.

The genes are TRBV9 and TRBJ2-7, with a tentative D call TRBD2 (7 bases). This CDR3 spans 19 amino acids. V was trimmed by 2 bases and J by 0 bases, leaving 24 bases between them. CDR1 is SGDLS, CDR2 YYNGEE, per germline. In DNA form, the CDR3 reads TGTGCCAGCAGCGTGGGAGAGGGGGGGTCGGGAGTAAACTCCTACGAGCAGTACTTC. Translation: CASSVGEGGSGVNSYEQYF.

The chain carries TRBV19 and TRBJ1-2; a possible D gene is TRBD1 (6 bases). V lost 8 bases to trimming and J lost 4 bases, with 11 bases between them. The CDR3 is 12 amino acids. In germline, CDR1 is LNHDA, CDR2 SQIVND (reference sequence). CDR3 DNA: TGTGCCAGTGATAGGGGGTTCTATGGCTACACCTTC. Residues: CASDRGFYGYTF.

The gene calls are TRBV5-8 and TRBJ2-2; 7 bases match TRBD1. The V gene end was trimmed by 3 bases and the J gene end by 5 bases; junction bases not matched to a gene: 10. The germline V gene has CDR1 SGHTS and CDR2 YDEGEE. The CDR3 contains 16 residues. CDR3 nucleotide sequence: TGTGCCAGCAGCTCAGGTTTGACAGGGCGAACCGGGGAGCTGTTTTTT. Its translation is CASSSGLTGRTGELFF.

This chain connects TRBV10-3 to TRBJ2-6; 14 nucleotides match TRBD2. Germline V lookup: CDR1 ENHRY, CDR2 SYGVKD. V lost 7 bases and J lost 0; bases outside the gene matches: 8. The CDR3 runs to 19 residues. The CDR3 DNA sequence: TGTGCCATCAAGGGACTAGCGGGAGATAAGAACTCTGGGGCCAACGTCCTGACTTTC. This encodes CAIKGLAGDKNSGANVLTF.

The gene calls are TRBV7-8 and TRBJ2-7; tentative D call: TRBD2 (6 bases). This CDR3 spans 13 amino acids. The V gene's germline CDR1 is SGHVS and CDR2 FQNEAQ. V was shortened by 11 bases and J by 4 bases, with 18 bases between the two germline ends. CDR3 residues: CASTGTGRYEQYF. Written as DNA, the CDR3 is TGTGCCTCCACCGGGACTGGCCGTTACGAGCAGTACTTC.

This chain connects TRBV6-6 to TRBJ2-5; no definite D call. Per germline, CDR1 MNHNY and CDR2 SVGAGI (reference sequence). The CDR3 contains 13 residues. V lost 3 bases and J lost 5, with 10 bases in between. The CDR3 region has the DNA TGTGCCAGCAGTTATTTAACTTCGGAGACCCAGTACTTC. It yields the protein CASSYLTSETQYF.

This clone has just one count. The chain carries TRBV23-1 and TRBJ2-3; D is perhaps TRBD2 (6 bases). TRBV23-1 is known as an ORF, though its function is uncertain. The CDR3 totals 15 residues. V was pared by 6 bases and J by 0 bases, with 13 bases between. DNA for the CDR3: TGCGCCAGCAGAGTTACTAGCAAGAGCACAGATACGCAGTATTTT. It translates to CASRVTSKSTDTQYF.

The J gene is TRBJ2-5, the V gene TRBV4-3, with a weak D call TRBD2 (6 bases). Germline V CDR1 and CDR2: LGHNA, YSLEER. The V end was cut by 1 base, the J end by 6 bases, with 18 bases between. The CDR3 is made up of 16 amino acids. The DNA for the CDR3 is TGCGCCAGCAGCCAAGGGGGACGGGACTTACACCAGACCCAGTACTTC. This codes for CASSQGGRDLHQTQYF.

The table lists this clone with a count of one. The chain recombines TRBV2 with TRBJ2-1, with TRBD2 as a possible D gene (6 bases). CDR3 length equals 16 residues. Between the trimmed V and J ends, which lost 6 bases and 0 bases, there was a span of 15 bases. Per the germline V gene, CDR1 is SNHLY and CDR2 is FYNNEI. The CDR3 loop reads CASRRLVASSYNEQFF. CDR3 sequence (DNA): TGTGCCAGCAGGCGACTAGTCGCTAGCTCCTACAATGAGCAGTTCTTC.

This clone was seen once. The V gene is TRBV6-5, the J gene TRBJ2-1; TRBD2 matches at 8 bases. The CDR3 has 15 residues. Germline V gene lookup returns CDR1 MNHEY and CDR2 SVGAGI. V lost 6 bases to trimming and J lost 7 bases; unmatched junction nucleotides: 11. In DNA form, the CDR3 reads TGTGCCAGCAGACCCCGCACTAGCGGTGATAATGAGCAGTTCTTC. This codes for CASRPRTSGDNEQFF.

The rearrangement links TRBV7-3 to TRBJ2-2, with 7 nucleotides matching TRBD1. V gave up 2 bases and J gave up 0 bases; unmatched junction bases: 12. CDR3 length equals 19 residues. Germline assignment: CDR1 SGHTA and CDR2 FQGTGA. Here the CDR3 DNA reads TGTGCCAGCAGCTTAGATCGATGGGACAGCGGCGCGAACACCGGGGAGCTGTTTTTT. The encoded protein is CASSLDRWDSGANTGELFF.

V and J are TRBV4-1 and TRBJ1-1, with D possibly matching TRBD1 (6 bases). Trimming shortened V by 4 bases and J by 1 base, and 19 bases separated the two germline ends. The CDR3 runs to 17 residues. Germline lookup yields CDR1 MGHRA and CDR2 YSYEKL. CDR3 residues: CASSPPRGSKQNTEAFF. The CDR3 region has the DNA TGCGCCAGCAGCCCCCCCAGGGGTTCAAAACAGAACACTGAAGCTTTCTTT.

CDR3 loop: CASSQNRNQDTQYF. CDR3 coding DNA: TGTGCCAGCAGCCAAAACAGGAACCAAGATACGCAGTATTTT. This sequence joins TRBV5-4 and TRBJ2-3; the D gene is possibly TRBD1 (5 bases). The CDR3 is 14 residues long. The V end lost 4 bases, the J end lost 5 bases, and 14 bases lay between the germline ends. Germline assignment: CDR1 SGHNT and CDR2 YYREEE (reference sequence).